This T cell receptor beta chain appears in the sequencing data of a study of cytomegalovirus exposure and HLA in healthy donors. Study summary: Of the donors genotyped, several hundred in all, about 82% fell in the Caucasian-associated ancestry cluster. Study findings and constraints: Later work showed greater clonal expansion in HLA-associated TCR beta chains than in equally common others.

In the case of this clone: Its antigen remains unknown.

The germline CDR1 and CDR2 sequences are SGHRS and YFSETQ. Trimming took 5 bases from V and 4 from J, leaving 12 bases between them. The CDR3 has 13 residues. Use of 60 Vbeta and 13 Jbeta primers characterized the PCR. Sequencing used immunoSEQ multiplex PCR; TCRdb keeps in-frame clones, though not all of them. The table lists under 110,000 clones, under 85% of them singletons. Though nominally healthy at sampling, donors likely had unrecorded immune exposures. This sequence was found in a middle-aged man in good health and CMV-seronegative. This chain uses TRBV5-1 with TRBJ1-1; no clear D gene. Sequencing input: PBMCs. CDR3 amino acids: CASRAGRSTEAFF. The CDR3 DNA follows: TGCGCCAGCAGAGCGGGCAGGAGCACTGAAGCTTTCTTT. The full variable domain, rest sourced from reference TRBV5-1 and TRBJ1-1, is KAGVTQTPRYLIKTRGQQVTLSCSPISGHRSVSWYQQTPGQGLQFLFEYFSETQRNKGNFPGRFSGRQFSNSRSEMNVSTLELGDSALYLCASRAGRSTEAFFGQGTRLTVV.